This TCR beta chain was documented in a study of T cell repertoires in ileal Crohn's disease. Overall study context: All patients had surgery for stricturing (about 60%) or penetrating (39%) disease. Postoperative therapy was given to about half: fewer than 14 thiopurines, 18 anti-TNF agents. Each sample's TCRB immunosequencing used about 500 nanograms of biopsy DNA.

The V gene lost 4 bases and the J gene lost 0 bases, with 13 bases spanning the gap. CDR3 length: 16 residues. From germline, CDR1 is MGHRA and CDR2 YSYEKL. With respect to this clone: Antigen specificity is unknown.

Study-level findings and limits: Endoscopic recurrence occurred in every patient whose clonality exceeded 26.8%.

Described time point: proximal margin of the surgical specimen (macroscopically non-inflamed). Profiled with immunoSEQ multiplex PCR; TCRdb holds only in-frame clones, not every one. The table lists approximately 6,800 clones, 74% of them singletons. The V gene is TRBV4-1, the J gene TRBJ2-1, with a possible D match to TRBD1 (5 bases). What was sequenced was ileal tissue. This clonotype was obtained from an adult with Crohn's disease. The CDR3 DNA reads TGCGCCAGCAGCCCGAGTACAGGCCGCTCCTACAATGAGCAGTTCTTC. It is translated as CASSPSTGRSYNEQFF.